The clone carrying this T cell receptor beta chain was observed a few times. Time point described: patch test 1, 2 weeks after DPC sensitization. Treatment here: therapeutic diphenylcyclopropenone sensitization with weekly scalp DPC. The CDR3 contains 14 residues. The germline V and J ends were trimmed by 0 bases and 6 bases, with 8 bases remaining between them. Germline V lookup: CDR1 KGHDR, CDR2 SFDVKD. TCRdb used MiXCR to reprocess the RACE reads, holding one entry per CDR3 protein. The table lists 370,000 or so distinct CDR3 sequences, approximately 5% of them singletons. The data stem from a study of human T cells and chemical hapten exposure. Study in general: Weekly scalp doses of diphenylcyclopropenone were given to patients during the approximately 26-week study.

This clonotype was sampled from a woman in her fifties or sixties with alopecia areata. Some clones in this sample may be carry-over from other donors' samples. The sample in question was whole blood, obtained in connection with sensitization to the hapten diphenylcyclopropenone (DPC). The rearrangement joins TRBV24-1 to TRBJ2-1; D remains unclear. CDR3 residues: CATSDLLRSNEQFF. The CDR3 nucleotides are TGTGCCACCAGTGATTTGCTCAGAAGCAATGAGCAGTTCTTC.